Included here is one T cell receptor (beta chain) sequence, with context. Antigen specificity is unknown. The sample belongs to a study of identifying expanded T cells in peripheral blood. Germline V gives CDR1 MNHEY, CDR2 SVGAGI. This CDR3 region has 13 residues. The V and J ends lost 5 bases and 1 base respectively, with 8 bases between them. Sequencing was performed with immunoSEQ multiplex PCR; in TCRdb, only in-frame clones are kept and a portion is missing. The sample lists 70,000 to 95,000 clones; 88% were seen once. During the collection period, no donor immune events like infections were recorded. Study-wide findings and caveats: Across healthy donors, higher total template counts meant significantly greater two-week count variance. Technical replicates showed around 1.3 changed clones; two weeks 15 to 20; four weeks 19.

The sequencing input was blood. The origin of this receptor is a person aged 18 to 75 in good health. The V call is TRBV6-5, the J call TRBJ1-1; D is ambiguous. CDR3 DNA: TGTGCCAGCAGTGGACGGGGGAACACTGAAGCTTTCTTT. Translating it yields CASSGRGNTEAFF.